This entry lists 26 T cell receptor beta chains sequenced from one sample in a study of PD-L1 blockade in urothelial cancer. Time point described: pretreatment peripheral blood. Generated by immunoSEQ multiplex PCR, the TCRdb table keeps only in-frame clones and is missing some. Found here are 85,000 to 100,000 clones, about nine tenths of them singletons; the top ten hold 2% to 2.5%. Sequencing used PBMCs, obtained around atezolizumab (anti-PD-L1) treatment. The receptor set was obtained from a man aged 55-75 years with urothelial cancer.

This chain uses TRBV4-1 with TRBJ2-7, with 7 bases lining up with TRBD1. The CDR3 is 15 residues long. With 1 base clipped from V and 2 bases from J, the junction kept 5 bases outside the gene matches. Per germline, CDR1 MGHRA and CDR2 YSYEKL. CDR3: CASSQAGQDPYEQYF. CDR3 in DNA: TGCGCCAGCAGCCAAGCCGGACAGGATCCCTACGAGCAGTACTTC.

V and J are TRBV5-5 and TRBJ1-4; tentatively, D is TRBD1 (5 bases). CDR1 is SGHKS and CDR2 is YYEKEE in the germline V gene (reference sequence). V lost 7 bases and J lost 6, with 16 bases in between. The CDR3 is 14 residues long. The chain's CDR3 is CASSIWGGDEKLFF. CDR3 in DNA: TGTGCCAGCTCCATTTGGGGGGGAGATGAAAAACTGTTTTTT.

The chain uses TRBV13 and TRBJ1-3; D remains unclear. Germline V lookup: CDR1 PRHDT, CDR2 FYEKMQ (reference sequence). The CDR3 has 15 residues. V dropped 1 base and J dropped 0 bases, with 7 bases sitting between them. Written as DNA, the CDR3 is TGTGCCAGCAGCTTAGTGCGGCACTCTGGAAACACCATATATTTT. Encoded protein: CASSLVRHSGNTIYF.

The chain is built from TRBV11-2 and TRBJ2-1, with TRBD1 identical over 8 bases. Germline CDR1 reads SGHAT; CDR2 reads FQNNGV. The CDR3 totals 11 residues. J gave up 12 bases and V 4 bases, and 2 bases lay outside the gene matches. CDR3 loop: CASSSGGPQFF. CDR3 DNA sequence: TGTGCCAGCAGCTCAGGGGGCCCGCAGTTCTTC.

The chain couples TRBV6-5 to TRBJ1-1; possible D gene TRBD1, 6 bases. CDR3 length: 15 amino acids. V shed 6 bases and J shed 0 bases, with 14 bases lying between them. Germline V gene sequence: CDR1 MNHEY, CDR2 SVGAGI. The CDR3 here is CASSSQGILNTEAFF. For the CDR3, the DNA is TGTGCCAGCAGCTCCCAGGGGATTTTGAACACTGAAGCTTTCTTT.

Only a few counts were recorded for this clone. The chain links TRBV10-2 to TRBJ1-1; 8 nucleotides line up with TRBD1. The CDR3 runs to 12 residues. The junction had 5 bases not matched to a gene; V was cut back by 9 bases and J by 5 bases. The V gene's germline CDR1 is WSHSY and CDR2 SAAADI. The CDR3, as DNA: TGCGCCAGTAGACAGGGGATGACTGAAGCTTTCTTT. Translation gives CASRQGMTEAFF.

This clone was observed once. This rearrangement joins TRBV13 to TRBJ2-1; the D gene is possibly TRBD1 (6 bases). The CDR3 is 13 amino acids. V lost 4 bases, J lost 8 bases, and 12 bases lay in between. Per germline, CDR1 PRHDT and CDR2 FYEKMQ (reference sequence). CDR3 nucleotides: TGTGCCAGCAGCTGGTACAACAGGGATGAGCAGTTCTTC. It codes for CASSWYNRDEQFF.

V is TRBV7-9 and J is TRBJ2-5, with a possible D match to TRBD2 (5 bases). Germline assignment: CDR1 SEHNR and CDR2 FQNEAQ (reference sequence). Deletions cut 6 bases from V and 1 base from J, with 12 bases between. The CDR3 consists of 14 residues. This CDR3 is CASRGAATQETQYF. The CDR3 DNA is TGTGCCAGCAGGGGAGCGGCTACCCAAGAGACCCAGTACTTC.

V usage is TRBV5-4 and J usage is TRBJ1-2; D remains unclear. V was cut by 5 bases and J by 4 bases, with 15 bases left in between. This CDR3 is built from 14 residues. Looked up from germline, CDR1 is SGHNT and CDR2 is YYREEE (reference sequence). The CDR3: CASRGGPFTYGYTF. CDR3 coding DNA: TGTGCCAGCAGGGGAGGGCCCTTCACCTATGGCTACACCTTC.

The sample holds one count of this clone. The chain recombines TRBV28 with TRBJ2-2; TRBD2 is a possible D gene (6 bases). This CDR3 is 15 amino acids long. Germline-derived CDR1 and CDR2 are MDHEN and SYDVKM. V lost 4 bases, J lost 1 base, and 10 bases lay in between. The CDR3 bases are TGTGCCAGCAGTTCAGGACTACAGAACACCGGGGAGCTGTTTTTT. This codes for CASSSGLQNTGELFF.

This clone was seen more than once but under ten times. The CDR3 DNA is TGTGCCAGCAGCTCCTCAGGGGACCCTCCTAATGAACAGTACTTC. Residues: CASSSSGDPPNEQYF. The V gene is TRBV7-6, the J gene TRBJ2-7; tentative D call: TRBD1 (6 bases). The CDR3 sequence is 15 residues long. From germline, CDR1 is SGHVS and CDR2 FNYEAQ. V gave up 4 bases and J gave up 10 bases, with 23 bases separating them.

Only a few counts were recorded for this clone. V and J are TRBV5-5 and TRBJ1-1; the D gene is possibly TRBD1 (6 bases). This CDR3 comprises 14 residues. CDR1 and CDR2 (germline): SGHKS, YYEKEE (reference sequence). The V and J ends lost 4 bases and 0 bases respectively, with 10 bases between them. The CDR3 loop reads CASSPGTLNTEAFF. CDR3 nucleotide sequence: TGTGCCAGCAGCCCCGGGACACTGAACACTGAAGCTTTCTTT.

The chain links TRBV27 to TRBJ2-3, with a weak D call TRBD2 (7 bases). This CDR3 has 16 residues. Trimming left V 5 bases short and J 3 bases short, with 18 bases between. In germline, CDR1 is MNHEY, CDR2 SMNVEV (reference sequence). This CDR3 reads CASSTASGGRTDTQYF. CDR3 in DNA: TGTGCCAGCAGTACGGCCTCGGGGGGCCGGACAGATACGCAGTATTTT.

The genes are TRBV5-1 and TRBJ1-3; no firm D call. The V gene's germline CDR1 is SGHRS and CDR2 YFSETQ. This CDR3 spans 14 amino acids. The germline V and J ends were trimmed by 4 bases and 1 base, with 9 bases remaining between them. CDR3 nucleotides: TGCGCCAGCAGCCGGACGGGATCTGGAAACACCATATATTTT. Its translation: CASSRTGSGNTIYF.

The chain joins TRBV27 to TRBJ1-1, with no clear D. Germline assignment: CDR1 MNHEY and CDR2 SMNVEV (reference sequence). The V and J ends lost 2 bases and 1 base respectively, with 17 bases between them. This CDR3 contains 17 residues. Written as DNA, the CDR3 is TGTGCCAGCAGTTTAGGTCCAGGTAGAGCGGGGAACACTGAAGCTTTCTTT. It yields the protein CASSLGPGRAGNTEAFF.

DNA for the CDR3: TGTGCCAGCAGCCATCGGGGGGAAGACAATGAGCAGTTCTTC. Protein sequence: CASSHRGEDNEQFF. The chain employs TRBV4-2 and TRBJ2-1; TRBD2 agrees at 7 bases. Per germline, CDR1 LGHNA and CDR2 YNFKEQ. J lost 5 bases, V lost 3 bases, and 4 bases had no gene match. This CDR3 is 14 amino acids long.

The chain has TRBV6-5 and TRBJ2-4; 8 bases map to TRBD1. Germline CDR1 reads MNHEY; CDR2 reads SVGAGI. Unmatched junction bases numbered 6, after V lost 8 bases and J lost 3 bases. This CDR3 is built from 14 residues. The CDR3 protein is CASWDRMDKNIQYF. The CDR3 DNA reads as TGTGCCAGCTGGGACAGGATGGACAAAAACATTCAGTACTTC.

The chain recombines TRBV19 with TRBJ2-5, with a possible D match to TRBD2 (7 bases). The length of the CDR3 is 15 residues. Trimming left V 3 bases short and J 5 bases short, with 16 bases between. The germline CDR1 and CDR2 sequences are LNHDA and SQIVND (reference sequence). This chain's CDR3 is CASSILWGGGETQYF. CDR3 coding DNA: TGTGCCAGTAGTATCCTCTGGGGGGGCGGGGAGACCCAGTACTTC.

The V gene is TRBV6-6, the J gene TRBJ2-7; 7 nucleotides agree with TRBD2. The CDR3 consists of 14 residues. Germline CDR1 MNHNY, CDR2 SVGAGI (reference sequence). V trimming: 6 bases; J trimming: 1 base; junction bases outside the gene matches: 6. CDR3 nucleotide sequence: TGTGCCAGCAGCCGGGGGAGGGTATCCTACGAGCAGTACTTC. This translates into CASSRGRVSYEQYF.

The rearrangement joins TRBV10-3 to TRBJ1-6, with D possibly being TRBD1 (5 bases). Germline V gene sequence: CDR1 ENHRY, CDR2 SYGVKD. Trimming pared 0 bases from V and 10 bases from J, leaving 13 bases between. This CDR3 is built from 15 residues. The CDR3 DNA is TGTGCCATCAGTGAGTCGGGAGGGGACGGATCACCCCTCCACTTT. Translated: CAISESGGDGSPLHF.

The CDR3 spells CASSLGTGSGEQYF. CDR3 nucleotide sequence: TGTGCCAGCAGCCTTGGGACAGGGTCGGGGGAGCAGTACTTC. The rearrangement links TRBV7-6 to TRBJ2-7, with 9 bases that match TRBD1. Germline CDR1 reads SGHVS; CDR2 reads FNYEAQ. Germline trimming cut 5 bases from V and 7 bases from J; bases unmatched to any gene: 9. The CDR3 has 14 residues.

J is TRBJ2-3 and V is TRBV5-4; the D gene is possibly TRBD1 (5 bases). Germline loops: CDR1 SGHNT, CDR2 YYREEE (reference sequence). V was cut by 4 bases and J by 7 bases, with 22 bases left in between. This CDR3 is 16 amino acids long. This CDR3 is CASSGATGNVGHTQYF. CDR3 DNA: TGTGCCAGCAGCGGGGCTACAGGCAACGTAGGGCATACGCAGTATTTT.

For the CDR3, the DNA is TGTGCCAGCAGCTTGAGGCGGGGTCAGGAGCAGCCCCAGCATTTT. As protein: CASSLRRGQEQPQHF. The chain combines TRBV5-6 with TRBJ1-5; unclear D gene. Germline V gives CDR1 SGHDT, CDR2 YYEEEE. The V and J ends lost 1 base and 7 bases respectively, with 15 bases between them. This CDR3 is 15 amino acids long.

V usage is TRBV6-9 and J usage is TRBJ2-7; 7 positions agree with TRBD2. This CDR3 has 17 amino acids. V shed 4 bases and J 2 bases; nucleotides not matched to a gene: 14. The V gene's germline CDR1 is MNHGY and CDR2 SVAAGI. The DNA of the CDR3 is TGTGCCAGCAGTTGCCTAAGCCCGGGACTACTTACCTACGAGCAGTACTTC. Amino acids: CASSCLSPGLLTYEQYF.

This clone appeared a few times. The chain couples TRBV6-1 to TRBJ2-1; 9 nucleotides agree with TRBD2. Germline values: CDR1 MNHNS, CDR2 SASEGT. The CDR3 covers 15 residues. With 5 bases clipped from V and 7 bases from J, the junction kept 9 bases outside the gene matches. Written as DNA, the CDR3 is TGTGCCAGCAGTCATAGCGGGAGACTGGGGAATGAGCAGTTCTTC. This encodes CASSHSGRLGNEQFF.

The rearrangement joins TRBV10-2 to TRBJ1-1, with unresolved D. Per the germline V gene, CDR1 is WSHSY and CDR2 is SAAADI. V shed 6 bases and J shed 4 bases, with 9 bases lying between them. This CDR3 has 12 amino acids. DNA of the CDR3: TGCGCCAGCAGGTCGAGTGGCACTGAAGCTTTCTTT. This sequence encodes CASRSSGTEAFF.